These 11 T cell receptor beta chains came from one sample sequenced in a study of shared clonotypes between healthy human individuals (dated by TCRdb to about 2020). The library was made by the immunoSEQ multiplex PCR assay. TCRdb took this table from immuneACCESS and kept in-frame rearrangements with V and J called. Such tables lack part of the clones; where checked against another copy, unresolved V genes explain under half of the gap, and the rest is unexplained. The sample yields fewer than 850,000 clones; 72% were counted once. Jointly, the top ten make up under 2% of the sample. Source material: memory CD4+ T cells sorted from blood. According to the study, the label for this sample's cell subset or site signals: CD45RA-negative fraction. Receptors originate from a woman aged 30 to 39 in good health.

This clone was counted only a few times. Other DNA sequences within the sample encode an identical CDR3. The chain has TRBV19 and TRBJ1-5, with TRBD1 matching over 7 bases. CDR1 LNHDA and CDR2 SQIVND come from the germline V gene (reference sequence). V was clipped by 6 bases and J by 3 bases; unmatched bases: 5. The CDR3 consists of 14 residues. This CDR3 reads CASSPGQLNQPQHF. The CDR3 nucleotides are TGTGCCAGTAGCCCGGGACAGCTCAATCAGCCCCAGCATTTT.

V is TRBV19 and J is TRBJ2-1; 11 positions match TRBD2. This CDR3 is built from 14 residues. Trimming at V came to 7 bases and at J to 7 bases, leaving 6 bases not matched to a gene. CDR1 and CDR2 from the germline V gene are LNHDA and SQIVND (reference sequence). The CDR3 is CASTPSGRRNEQFF. In DNA, the CDR3 is TGTGCCAGTACACCTAGCGGGAGGCGGAATGAGCAGTTCTTC.

As to this clone: This sample includes further DNA sequences coding for the same CDR3. This rearrangement joins TRBV15 to TRBJ2-7; the D is unclear. The V end lost 0 bases, the J end lost 4 bases, and 4 bases lay between the germline ends. The CDR3 extends over 12 amino acids. Looked up from germline, CDR1 is LNHNV and CDR2 is YYDKDF (reference sequence). CDR3 protein: CATSRDTYEQYF. CDR3 sequence (DNA): TGTGCCACCAGCAGAGATACTTACGAGCAGTACTTC.

This chain links TRBV7-9 with TRBJ2-1; TRBD2 agrees at 7 bases. Germline V gene sequence: CDR1 SEHNR, CDR2 FQNEAQ (reference sequence). The CDR3 extends over 15 amino acids. With V trimmed by 4 bases and J by 5 bases, 8 bases remained unmatched. CDR3 region: CASSSGREVHNEQFF. CDR3 coding DNA: TGTGCCAGCAGCTCCGGACGGGAGGTCCACAATGAGCAGTTCTTC.

On this clone itself: This CDR3 is also generated by other DNA sequences in the sample. The chain joins TRBV7-2 to TRBJ1-5; no clear D. The CDR3 is 14 amino acids. Per the germline V gene, CDR1 is SGHTA and CDR2 is FQGNSA. The V gene lost 5 bases and the J gene lost 1 base, with 9 bases spanning the gap. CDR3 DNA sequence: TGTGCCAGCAGCCCCCCGGGAAGCAATCAGCCCCAGCATTTT. It is translated as CASSPPGSNQPQHF. Full variable domain (missing parts from reference TRBV7-2 and TRBJ1-5): GAGVSQSPSNKVTEKGKDVELRCDPISGHTALYWYRQSLGQGLEFLIYFQGNSAPDKSGLPSDRFSAERTGGSVSTLTIQRTQQEDSAVYLCASSPPGSNQPQHFGDGTRLSIL.

The chain employs TRBV11-1 and TRBJ1-2; no clear D gene. Germline V lookup: CDR1 SGHAT, CDR2 FQDESV (reference sequence). The CDR3 runs 15 residues. V shed 5 bases and J shed 2 bases, with 15 bases lying between them. The CDR3: CASSAYLDGNYGYTF. The CDR3 region has the DNA TGTGCCAGCAGCGCATATCTCGACGGAAACTATGGCTACACCTTC.

The sample holds one count of this clone. The J gene is TRBJ1-5, the V gene TRBV6-1; perhaps TRBD1 as D (6 bases). Germline CDR1 reads MNHNS; CDR2 reads SASEGT. The CDR3 is 18 amino acids. V was trimmed by 4 bases and J by 0 bases, leaving 19 bases between them. This chain's CDR3 is CASSGEQGWGYSNQPQHF. CDR3 nucleotide sequence: TGTGCCAGCAGTGGGGAACAGGGTTGGGGCTATAGCAATCAGCCCCAGCATTTT.

Worth noting for this clone: Other DNA sequences in this specimen translate into the identical CDR3. The CDR3, as DNA: TGTGCCAGCAGTCCTGACAGGGGCCTGAATCAGCCCCAGCATTTT. Protein sequence: CASSPDRGLNQPQHF. The J gene is TRBJ1-5, the V gene TRBV6-5; 8 bases line up with TRBD1. The V and J ends lost 5 bases and 4 bases, in that order; junction bases with no gene match: 7. Germline CDR1 MNHEY, CDR2 SVGAGI. CDR3 length equals 15 residues.

The genes are TRBV5-4 and TRBJ2-7, with D maybe TRBD1 (6 bases). Deletions cut 3 bases from V and 3 bases from J, with 16 bases between. Germline CDR1 reads SGHNT; CDR2 reads YYREEE (reference sequence). There are 15 residues in the CDR3. DNA of the CDR3: TGTGCCAGCAGCTCACGTCCGCAGGGGAACTACGAGCAGTACTTC. Translated: CASSSRPQGNYEQYF.

The chain recombines TRBV6-6 with TRBJ1-5; 10 bases agree with TRBD1. Trimming cost V 4 bases and J 7 bases; bases outside gene matches: 4. The germline V gene has CDR1 MNHNY and CDR2 SVGAGI (reference sequence). CDR3 length: 14 residues. Here the CDR3 reads CASSSGTGEQPQHF. The CDR3 region has the DNA TGTGCCAGCAGTTCCGGGACAGGGGAACAGCCCCAGCATTTT.

With respect to this clone: Within the sample, other DNA sequences also encode this same CDR3. This CDR3 is CASSKRQGIRGYTF. CDR3 nucleotide sequence: TGTGCTAGCAGCAAAAGGCAGGGAATAAGAGGCTACACCTTC. The chain carries TRBV21-1 and TRBJ1-2; the D call TRBD1 from the table was never checked on the DNA. TRBV21-1 is an annotated pseudogene. This CDR3 is 14 amino acids long.